This paragraph reports one T cell receptor (beta chain). Original data processing: The assay estimated nucleated cells by amplifying reference gene primers. The table came from immunoSEQ multiplex PCR; TCRdb's copy has only in-frame clones and leaves some out. Clonal size and the V and J genes are those of that table, whereas D and trimming came from the DNA. This sample has approximately 350,000 clones; approximately 89% occur once, and the top ten carry around 3.5%. This sample is drawn from a study of blood T cell repertoires in COVID-19. For the study at large: Researchers got acute and convalescent COVID-19 samples from the United States, Italy and Spain. The analysed material was cDNA or gDNA that came from T cells, B-cell-depleted T cells, or PBMCs.

Trimming left V 3 bases short and J 5 bases short, with 11 bases between. The V gene's germline CDR1 is KGHDR and CDR2 SFDVKD. The CDR3 sequence is 14 residues long. The origin of this receptor is a woman aged 18-29 years who had recovered from COVID-19. The sample taken for sequencing was peripheral blood. The chain couples TRBV24-1 to TRBJ2-3, with D possibly TRBD2 on 5 matching bases. The CDR3 region is CATSDMIAGDTQYF. The CDR3 bases are TGTGCCACCAGTGATATGATTGCGGGAGATACGCAGTATTTT.